This T cell receptor beta chain was retrieved from a study of blood T cells in healthy people across ages. With a J-beta primer mix and a sample-barcoded 5' primer, a second PCR ran about 7 to 11 cycles. TCRdb analysed the 5' RACE reads with MiXCR anew, one entry per CDR3 protein. Counted here are 1 million or so distinct CDR3 sequences, approximately 25% occurring once; the ten biggest clones make up around 0.75%. It was approximately 10 milliliters of peripheral blood that were drawn from each donor. No fewer than 5 micrograms of total RNA were isolated from every sample. This sample was shared with a second study, whose subject was T cells of mothers and their children. That work states: Both sample barcodes and 2-4 random nucleotides came from the M1S primer of the second PCR. Every mother produced more than 8 million TCR beta CDR3 reads, whereas every child provided about 3 million.

The receptor's source is a girl aged 2 to 9 in good health. The material sequenced was blood.

As DNA, the CDR3 is TGTGCCAGCAGCTTATTGGGACAGGGGTCTCTCACTGAGCAGTTCTTC. Translating it yields CASSLLGQGSLTEQFF. The J gene is TRBJ2-1, the V gene TRBV7-9; 10 bases map to TRBD1. The CDR3 consists of 16 residues. The germline V gene encodes CDR1 SEHNR and CDR2 FQNEAQ (reference sequence). The V and J ends lost 2 bases and 9 bases, in that order; junction bases with no gene match: 10.